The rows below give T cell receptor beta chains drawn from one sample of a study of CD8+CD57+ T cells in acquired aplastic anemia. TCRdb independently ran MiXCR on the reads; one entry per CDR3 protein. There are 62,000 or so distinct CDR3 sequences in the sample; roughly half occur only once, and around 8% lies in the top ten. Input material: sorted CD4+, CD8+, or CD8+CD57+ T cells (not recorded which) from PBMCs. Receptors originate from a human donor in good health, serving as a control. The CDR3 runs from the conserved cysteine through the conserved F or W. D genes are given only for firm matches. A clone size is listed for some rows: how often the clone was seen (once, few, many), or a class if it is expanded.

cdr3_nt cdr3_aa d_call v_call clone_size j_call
TGTGCCAGCAGGTTGGGGAGGAATCAGCCCCAGCATTTT CASRLGRNQPQHF - TRBV7-2 - TRBJ1-5
TGCAGTGCTAGAGATCGGGTAGAGGGTGGGGAGACCCAGTGCTTC CSARDRVEGGETQCF - TRBV20-1 - TRBJ2-5
TGTGCCAGCAGCGTAGCTGGAGGGAGGCCTGCGGACGAGCAGTACTTC CASSVAGGRPADEQYF - TRBV9 - TRBJ2-7
TGCAGTGCTATGAGGGGGTTCTATGGCTACACCTTC CSAMRGFYGYTF - TRBV20-1 few TRBJ1-2
TGTGCCAGCAGTCAGGACAGGTCGGATCAGCCCCAGCATTTT CASSQDRSDQPQHF TRBD1 TRBV2 - TRBJ1-5
TGCAGTGCTAGTATCCAGCGTGGCACAGATACGCAGTATTTT CSASIQRGTDTQYF - TRBV20-1 - TRBJ2-3
TGTGCCAGCAAGTTACTCCGGGACAGCCAAGAGACCCAGTACTTC CASKLLRDSQETQYF TRBD1 TRBV27 - TRBJ2-5
TGTGCCAGCAGTCATGACGGCGGAAGCGGGAACGAGCAGTACTTC CASSHDGGSGNEQYF TRBD2 TRBV5-8 many TRBJ2-7
TGTGCCAGCAGTATAAGTACAGGGGGCTTACACGAGCAGTACTTC CASSISTGGLHEQYF TRBD1 TRBV27 many TRBJ2-7
TGTGCCAGCACCCCGGACAGGGAAGAGACCCAGTACTTC CASTPDREETQYF TRBD1 TRBV2 - TRBJ2-5
TGCGCCAGCAACGCCGGGAGCGGGACTCGCTACGAGCAGTACTTC CASNAGSGTRYEQYF TRBD2 TRBV10-2 - TRBJ2-7
TGTGCCAGCAGTGAAGACCCTAGCGGGAGGGTAGATGAGCAGTTCTTC CASSEDPSGRVDEQFF TRBD2 TRBV6-1 - TRBJ2-1
TGTGCCAGCAGTGAACCGCAGGGTCTAACTGAAGCTTTCTTT CASSEPQGLTEAFF - TRBV25-1 - TRBJ1-1
TGTGCCAGCAGCCTAGACAGGGACGAGGCAAAACTGTTTTTT CASSLDRDEAKLFF TRBD1 TRBV7-7 - TRBJ1-4
TGCGCCAGCAGCAAGGGACAGGGGGGAACTAATGAAAAACTGTTTTTT CASSKGQGGTNEKLFF TRBD1 TRBV5-1 many TRBJ1-4
TGCGCCAGCAGCCAAGAGTCCGGGGGCGGTTCCTACGAGCAGTACTTC CASSQESGGGSYEQYF - TRBV4-1 many TRBJ2-7
TGCGCCAGCAGTCGGGGACAGGACTATGAAGGCTACACCTTC CASSRGQDYEGYTF TRBD1 TRBV5-1 - TRBJ1-2
TGTGCCAGCAGCGCCGGGTCCTACGAGCAGTACTTC CASSAGSYEQYF - TRBV7-9 - TRBJ2-7
TGTGCCAGCAGCGCCGCCCTGGGTGAGCAGTTCTTC CASSAALGEQFF - TRBV7-2 - TRBJ2-1
TGTGCCAGCAGGCGGGGAGAGACCCAGTACTTC CASRRGETQYF - TRBV7-9 few TRBJ2-5
TGTGCCAGCAGCTTAGGGGGGGTCGTGTACGAGCAGTACTTC CASSLGGVVYEQYF - TRBV11-2 many TRBJ2-7
TGTGCCAGCAGCCCCCCCGGGGCAGGGACTCCCACTGAAGCTTTCTTT CASSPPGAGTPTEAFF - TRBV3-1 many TRBJ1-1
TGTGCCAGCAGTGAGAGCAGGGGACCCTACAATGAGCAGTTCTTC CASSESRGPYNEQFF - TRBV2 medium-sized TRBJ2-1
TGTGCCAGCAGATACGAGGGGGGGCACTACAATGAGCAGTTCTTC CASRYEGGHYNEQFF - TRBV12-3/TRBV12-4 many TRBJ2-1
TGTGCCAGCAGTGTTGAAGCGGGACAGGGGCATGAAAAACTGTTTTTT CASSVEAGQGHEKLFF TRBD1 TRBV6-1 many TRBJ1-4
TGTGCCAGCAGCTTAGCCTTGCGGGGTGTGGGACACGAGCAGTACTTC CASSLALRGVGHEQYF - TRBV11-1 - TRBJ2-7
TGCAGCGTTGAAGGAGCGCAGGGGGACGCCTATGGCTACACCTTC CSVEGAQGDAYGYTF TRBD1 TRBV29-1 medium-sized TRBJ1-2
TGTGCCAGTAGTCCACGGGACAGGGATCTAAATCAGCCCCAGCATTTT CASSPRDRDLNQPQHF TRBD1 TRBV19 - TRBJ1-5
TGTGCCAGCAGTGACTCACCAGGGACCGGGGAGCTGTTTTTT CASSDSPGTGELFF - TRBV6-4 many TRBJ2-2
TGTGCCACCAGTGGTCTACAGGGGGATAGGTACTATGGCTACACCTTC CATSGLQGDRYYGYTF TRBD1 TRBV24-1 - TRBJ1-2
TGTGCCAGCAGCTTGGAAGGGGCGGTCACTGAAGCTTTCTTT CASSLEGAVTEAFF - TRBV5-6 many TRBJ1-1
TGTGCCAGCAGCTTAGTTCTTCCCACTGAAGCTTTCTTT CASSLVLPTEAFF - TRBV7-2 - TRBJ1-1
TGTGCCAGCAGCTTGAGTCAGCCGGGGACCCAGTACTTC CASSLSQPGTQYF - TRBV7-3 once TRBJ2-5
TGTGCCAGCAGGCTGACAGGGGGCAATGGAAACACCATATATTTT CASRLTGGNGNTIYF TRBD1 TRBV6-1 - TRBJ1-3
TGCAGCGTTGATTGGGGACAGGGATACAATGAGCAGTTCTTC CSVDWGQGYNEQFF TRBD1 TRBV29-1 - TRBJ2-1
TGTGCCAGCAGCGTAGATGTAGCGGGGGGCGTTAGGGATACGCAGTATTTT CASSVDVAGGVRDTQYF TRBD2 TRBV9 many TRBJ2-3
TGCGCCAGCAGGCCGGGACAGCGCGCGCGATACTATGGCTACACCTTC CASRPGQRARYYGYTF TRBD1 TRBV10-2 - TRBJ1-2
TGCAGCGTTCGGGGTGCGAACACTGAAGCTTTCTTT CSVRGANTEAFF - TRBV29-1 once TRBJ1-1
TGTGCCACCGCGTCGACTAGCGGGGGGAAGACAGATACGCAGTATTTT CATASTSGGKTDTQYF TRBD2 TRBV24-1 - TRBJ2-3
TGCGCCAGCAGCCAAGTACTAGCGGGGATCGAGCAGTTCTTC CASSQVLAGIEQFF TRBD2 TRBV4-1 few TRBJ2-1
TGTGCCAGCAGTTATACAGGGGGCGATCGTGAAAAACTGTTTTTT CASSYTGGDREKLFF TRBD1 TRBV6-5 many TRBJ1-4
TGTGCCAGCAGCTCAGGGGGCCCGATTCACGAGCAGTACTTC CASSSGGPIHEQYF TRBD1 TRBV7-2 - TRBJ2-7
TGTGCCAGTAGTACAACCAGGGGTCTCGTTGGAAATCAGCCCCAGCATTTT CASSTTRGLVGNQPQHF - TRBV19 once TRBJ1-5
TGTGCCAGCAGTCTCGATCGTCCGGGACAGGGAACCTACGAGCAGTACTTC CASSLDRPGQGTYEQYF TRBD1 TRBV6-7 - TRBJ2-7
TGTGCCAGCACCGACATCGGGGGAAATGGCTACACCTTC CASTDIGGNGYTF - TRBV6-5 many TRBJ1-2
TGTGCCAGCAGTTACTGGAGGGGGGAGCAGTACTTC CASSYWRGEQYF - TRBV7-2 - TRBJ2-7
TGTGCCAGCAGCTTCCGGGACTCGAACACAGATACGCAGTATTTT CASSFRDSNTDTQYF - TRBV11-2 - TRBJ2-3
TGTGCCAGCAGCCAAGACAGGGCATTGACCGGGGAGCTGTTTTTT CASSQDRALTGELFF TRBD1 TRBV7-7 - TRBJ2-2
TGCAGCGCAGTTGCGGAGATAGGGGGAGAGACCCAGTACTTC CSAVAEIGGETQYF - TRBV29-1 - TRBJ2-5
TGCAGCGTTGTCGGGCAGGGGTGGACTGAAGCTTTCTTT CSVVGQGWTEAFF - TRBV29-1 - TRBJ1-1
TGTGCCAGCAGCGTCGCGGGACAGCAGACCTATGGCTACACCTTC CASSVAGQQTYGYTF TRBD1 TRBV4-2 many TRBJ1-2
TGTGCCAGCAGTCCCGAGCGGGGTTACAGGGCCCACTATGGCTACACCTTC CASSPERGYRAHYGYTF - TRBV27 many TRBJ1-2
TGTGCCAGCAGCGTCCACATCGGGGAGCTGTTTTTT CASSVHIGELFF - TRBV9 few TRBJ2-2